Following are 25 T cell receptor beta chains from one sample sequenced in a study of patients and donors after allogeneic stem cell transplantation. TCRdb processed the RT-PCR reads anew with MiXCR; each CDR3 protein has one entry. Here the sample spans 160,000 or so distinct CDR3 sequences, more than 20% being singletons. The sequenced material came from blood, either unsorted or a sorted T cell fraction (not recorded which). Receptors originate from a human donor who was either an allogeneic HSCT recipient or a stem cell or donor lymphocyte infusion donor (not recorded which). It is not recorded whose cells these are; they may come from a transplant donor.

This clonotype was observed a few times. The gene calls are TRBV4-1 and TRBJ1-2; TRBD1 agrees at 10 bases. The germline gives CDR1 MGHRA, CDR2 YSYEKL. Trimming cost V 7 bases and J 8 bases; bases outside gene matches: 16. CDR3 length: 16 residues. The CDR3 bases are TGCGCCAGCACCAACGGGGACAGGGGCTTGACGGGGGGCTACACCTTC. It codes for CASTNGDRGLTGGYTF.

This clonotype has just a few counts. V and J are TRBV5-1 and TRBJ1-4; the D gene is possibly TRBD1 (5 bases). The CDR3 totals 14 residues. CDR1 is SGHRS, CDR2 YFSETQ, per germline. Trimming cost V 2 bases and J 8 bases, with 13 bases left between them. CDR3 amino acids: CASSFGQGDEKLFF. DNA of the CDR3: TGCGCCAGCAGCTTTGGCCAGGGCGACGAAAAACTGTTTTTT.

The V gene is TRBV6-7, the J gene TRBJ2-1; D uncertain. TRBV6-7 is designated an ORF whose function remains uncertain. The CDR3 covers 12 residues. V lost 10 bases to trimming and J lost 10 bases, with 17 bases between them. The CDR3 here is CATDGLVCEQFF. The CDR3 DNA sequence: TGTGCCACCGATGGGCTAGTTTGCGAGCAGTTCTTC.

This clonotype has a handful of counts. The chain uses TRBV10-3 and TRBJ2-7, with D possibly being TRBD1 or TRBD2 (5 bases each). Germline V lookup: CDR1 ENHRY, CDR2 SYGVKD. The CDR3 is 17 amino acids. Between the trimmed V and J ends, which lost 1 base and 3 bases, there was a span of 19 bases. This CDR3 is CAISEFLAEKGSYEQYF. The CDR3 DNA sequence: TGTGCCATCAGTGAGTTCCTCGCCGAAAAGGGGAGCTACGAGCAGTACTTC.

This clonotype was observed many times. V gene TRBV29-1 combines with J gene TRBJ1-1; D call uncertain. CDR1 is SQVTM and CDR2 is ANQGSEA in the germline V gene. The V and J ends lost 4 bases and 8 bases respectively, with 17 bases between them. The CDR3 sequence is 13 residues long. The CDR3 sequence: CSVVYPPGREAFF. The CDR3 DNA is TGCAGCGTTGTCTACCCCCCAGGACGGGAAGCTTTCTTT.

This clonotype was counted a few times. The V gene is TRBV5-5, the J gene TRBJ1-6; possibly TRBD1 for D (5 bases). Trimming pared 0 bases from V and 0 bases from J, leaving 13 bases between. CDR3 length: 18 residues. Germline CDR1 is SGHKS and CDR2 is YYEKEE (reference sequence). The chain's CDR3 is CASSLVGMGDSYNSPLHF. CDR3 coding DNA: TGTGCCAGCAGCTTGGTCGGGATGGGGGACTCCTATAATTCACCCCTCCACTTT.

The chain links TRBV12-3 or TRBV12-4 to TRBJ1-2, with 7 bases identical to TRBD1. The CDR3 loop spans 13 amino acids. With V trimmed by 6 bases and J by 4 bases, 5 bases remained unmatched. The CDR3 sequence: CASSFTGVYGYTF. CDR3 in DNA: TGTGCCAGCAGCTTTACAGGGGTCTATGGCTACACCTTC.

This clonotype appeared a few times. This chain connects TRBV5-1 to TRBJ2-3; no firm D call. CDR1 and CDR2 (germline): SGHRS, YFSETQ. The CDR3 is 13 residues long. V was pared by 5 bases and J by 0 bases, with 7 bases between. The CDR3 sequence is CASRKPSTDTQYF. CDR3 sequence (DNA): TGCGCCAGCAGGAAACCTAGCACAGATACGCAGTATTTT.

There are many counts of this clonotype. V gene TRBV20-1 combines with J gene TRBJ1-1, with 9 positions matching TRBD1. CDR3 length: 12 residues. Losses at the gene ends were 3 bases for V and 5 bases for J; bases not matched to a gene: 1. Germline lookup yields CDR1 DFQATT and CDR2 SNEGSKA (reference sequence). The CDR3 here is CSARTGGTEAFF. The CDR3 coding sequence is TGCAGTGCTAGGACAGGGGGGACTGAAGCTTTCTTT.

This clonotype was recorded a few times. The V and J genes are TRBV12-3 or TRBV12-4 and TRBJ1-1, with 8 nucleotides matching TRBD1. Trimming removed 6 bases from V and 0 bases from J; junction bases left unmatched: 6. This CDR3 is built from 15 residues. The CDR3 reads CASSHPTGVNTEAFF. The DNA for the CDR3 is TGTGCCAGCAGCCACCCGACAGGGGTGAACACTGAAGCTTTCTTT.

This clonotype was seen a few times. This rearrangement joins TRBV5-1 to TRBJ1-4, with 8 bases matching TRBD1. The ends lost 4 bases at V and 7 bases at J; junction bases unmatched: 6. The CDR3 is 14 residues long. Germline CDR1 is SGHRS and CDR2 is YFSETQ. CDR3 sequence reads: CASSRTGPLEKLFF. As DNA, the CDR3 is TGCGCCAGCAGCCGGACAGGGCCCCTTGAAAAACTGTTTTTT.

The chain joins TRBV12-3 or TRBV12-4 to TRBJ2-3; no clear D. The germline V and J ends were trimmed by 5 bases and 0 bases, with 12 bases remaining between them. This CDR3 has 15 amino acids. Here the CDR3 DNA reads TGTGCCAGCAGTCTGACTCCATCTAGCACAGATACGCAGTATTTT. Translation gives CASSLTPSSTDTQYF.

This clonotype was counted only a few times. The rearrangement uses TRBV7-9 and TRBJ1-1; D unclear. The CDR3 sequence is 12 residues long. Between the trimmed V and J ends, which lost 3 bases and 5 bases, there was a span of 7 bases. Germline V lookup: CDR1 SEHNR, CDR2 FQNEAQ (reference sequence). The CDR3 loop reads CASSFHRTEAFF. Here the CDR3 DNA reads TGTGCCAGCAGCTTTCATAGAACTGAAGCTTTCTTT. Supplemented by reference TRBV7-9 and TRBJ1-1, the full variable domain reads DTGVSQNPRHKITKRGQNVTFRCDPISEHNRLYWYRQTLGQGPEFLTYFQNEAQLEKSRLLSDRFSAERPKGSFSTLEIQRTEQGDSAMYLCASSFHRTEAFFGQGTRLTVV.

The chain employs TRBV7-2 and TRBJ1-1; 7 nucleotides match TRBD1. The V and J ends lost 5 bases and 4 bases, in that order; junction bases with no gene match: 19. The CDR3 totals 18 residues. Germline V CDR1 and CDR2: SGHTA, FQGNSA. The chain's CDR3 is CASSVYNRGFGVGTEAFF. CDR3 bases: TGTGCCAGCAGCGTTTATAACAGGGGCTTCGGTGTGGGCACTGAAGCTTTCTTT. Full variable domain (rest looked up from reference TRBV7-2 and TRBJ1-1): GAGVSQSPSNKVTEKGKDVELRCDPISGHTALYWYRQSLGQGLEFLIYFQGNSAPDKSGLPSDRFSAERTGGSVSTLTIQRTQQEDSAVYLCASSVYNRGFGVGTEAFFGQGTRLTVV.

A few counts support this clonotype. The chain has TRBV20-1 and TRBJ2-1; TRBD1 or TRBD2 may be the D gene (5 bases each). Germline assignment: CDR1 DFQATT and CDR2 SNEGSKA (reference sequence). The CDR3 extends over 12 amino acids. V dropped 5 bases and J dropped 5 bases, with 10 bases sitting between them. CDR3 sequence reads: CSAGAGDNEQFF. The DNA of the CDR3 is TGCAGTGCTGGGGCCGGGGACAATGAGCAGTTCTTC.

The chain links TRBV20-1 to TRBJ1-6; the D gene is possibly TRBD1 (6 bases). V lost 5 bases and J lost 7, with 9 bases in between. This CDR3 has 12 amino acids. CDR1 is DFQATT and CDR2 is SNEGSKA in the germline V gene (reference sequence). The chain's CDR3 is CSAVQGNSPLHF. CDR3 nucleotide sequence: TGCAGTGCTGTCCAGGGGAATTCACCCCTCCACTTT.

The chain employs TRBV6-5 and TRBJ2-3; D is uncertain. This CDR3 is 13 amino acids long. V gave up 2 bases and J gave up 6 bases, with 9 bases separating them. Germline V gives CDR1 MNHEY, CDR2 SVGAGI. CDR3 nucleotides: TGTGCCAGCAGTTACGGGCATCTCGATACGCAGTATTTT. Translation gives CASSYGHLDTQYF.

This clonotype was observed a few times. The rearrangement uses TRBV12-3 or TRBV12-4 and TRBJ2-7; D is perhaps TRBD1 or TRBD2 (5 bases each). Trimming removed 7 bases from V and 0 bases from J, with 10 bases in between. The CDR3 spans 13 residues. The CDR3 bases are TGTGCCAGCAACCCCGGGGCCTCCTACGAGCAGTACTTC. Its protein product is CASNPGASYEQYF.

This clonotype was picked up a small number of times. The rearrangement links TRBV5-1 to TRBJ2-2; D not resolved. Germline V gives CDR1 SGHRS, CDR2 YFSETQ. V was shortened by 1 base and J by 0 bases, with 7 bases between the two germline ends. This CDR3 is built from 15 residues. The CDR3 loop is CASSLREANTGELFF. Here the CDR3 DNA reads TGCGCCAGCAGCTTGAGGGAAGCGAACACCGGGGAGCTGTTTTTT.

This clonotype came up a few times. The V gene is TRBV4-3, the J gene TRBJ1-1, with a tentative D call TRBD1 (5 bases). Germline values: CDR1 LGHNA, CDR2 YSLEER. Deletions cut 0 bases from V and 1 base from J, with 12 bases between. The CDR3 consists of 16 residues. CDR3 DNA: TGCGCCAGCAGCCAAGAATGGGCAGGGAGGAACACTGAAGCTTTCTTT. The encoded protein is CASSQEWAGRNTEAFF.

The sample holds a few counts of this clonotype. The chain joins TRBV2 to TRBJ1-6; D may be TRBD1 (6 bases). The CDR3 contains 12 residues. Germline loops: CDR1 SNHLY, CDR2 FYNNEI. V was shortened by 6 bases and J by 8 bases, with 8 bases between the two germline ends. CDR3 sequence (DNA): TGTGCCAGCAGGGACAGCTATTCACCCCTCCACTTT. Protein: CASRDSYSPLHF. The variable domain in full, with the rest retrieved from reference TRBV2 and TRBJ1-6, is EPEVTQTPSHQVTQMGQEVILRCVPISNHLYFYWYRQILGQKVEFLVSFYNNEISEKSEIFDDQFSVERPDGSNFTLKIRSTKLEDSAMYFCASRDSYSPLHFGNGTRLTVT.

The chain couples TRBV27 to TRBJ1-6; no definite D call. This CDR3 has 14 amino acids. Germline CDR1 reads MNHEY; CDR2 reads SMNVEV (reference sequence). The ends were cut back, 6 bases at V and 4 bases at J, with 10 bases in the middle. CDR3 sequence (DNA): TGTGCCAGCAGCCTACAGCCGTATAATTCACCCCTCCACTTT. It translates to CASSLQPYNSPLHF.

The chain uses TRBV5-1 and TRBJ2-1, with a possible D match to TRBD2 (6 bases). The V end lost 5 bases, the J end lost 9 bases, and 15 bases lay between the germline ends. The V gene's germline CDR1 is SGHRS and CDR2 YFSETQ. The CDR3 is 13 residues long. The CDR3 here is CASRVGEVREQFF. In DNA form, the CDR3 reads TGCGCCAGCAGGGTAGGGGAGGTTCGTGAGCAGTTCTTC.

This clonotype was counted between two and nine times. J is TRBJ2-7 and V is TRBV29-1, with D unresolved. Germline CDR1 reads SQVTM; CDR2 reads ANQGSEA. Between the trimmed V and J ends, which lost 2 bases and 0 bases, there was a span of 17 bases. This CDR3 spans 16 amino acids. CDR3 protein: CSVEIVYGDFSYEQYF. The CDR3 DNA reads TGCAGCGTTGAAATCGTCTATGGGGATTTCTCCTACGAGCAGTACTTC.

This chain joins TRBV27 and TRBJ1-1; no clear D. The CDR3 extends over 14 amino acids. Germline lookup yields CDR1 MNHEY and CDR2 SMNVEV (reference sequence). V was pared by 5 bases and J by 1 base, with 11 bases between. The CDR3 protein is CASSREEGNTEAFF. In DNA form, the CDR3 reads TGTGCCAGCAGTAGGGAAGAAGGGAACACTGAAGCTTTCTTT.